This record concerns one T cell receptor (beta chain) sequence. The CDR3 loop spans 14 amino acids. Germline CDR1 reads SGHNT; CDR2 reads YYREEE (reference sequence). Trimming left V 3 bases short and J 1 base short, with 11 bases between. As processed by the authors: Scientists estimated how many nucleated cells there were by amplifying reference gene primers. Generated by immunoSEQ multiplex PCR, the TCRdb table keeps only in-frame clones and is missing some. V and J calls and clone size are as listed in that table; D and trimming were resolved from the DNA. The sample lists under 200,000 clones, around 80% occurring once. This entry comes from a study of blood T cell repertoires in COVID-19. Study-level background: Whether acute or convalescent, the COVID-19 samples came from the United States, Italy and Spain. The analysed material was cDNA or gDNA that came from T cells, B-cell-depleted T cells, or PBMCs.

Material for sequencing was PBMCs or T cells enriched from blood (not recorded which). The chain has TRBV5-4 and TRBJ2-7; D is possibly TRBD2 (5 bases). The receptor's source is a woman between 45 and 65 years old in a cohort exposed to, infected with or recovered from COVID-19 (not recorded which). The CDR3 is CASSSTEESYEQYF. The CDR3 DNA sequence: TGTGCCAGCAGCTCTACGGAGGAGTCCTACGAGCAGTACTTC.